The 22 T cell receptor beta chains presented below share a single source sample, sequenced in a study of beta chain features in type 1 diabetes (dated by TCRdb to the late 2010s). Summary of the overall study and its limitations: In all four CD4+ subsets, TCRB CDR3 length was moderately but significantly shorter in type 1 diabetes patients.

The library relied on the immunoSEQ multiplex PCR assay. All of the isolated RNA was reverse transcribed with the High Capacity cDNA Reverse Transcription Kit, so expressed TCRB transcripts were sequenced. TCRdb holds this immuneACCESS table with in-frame rearrangements only. Some clones are missing; in checked studies, unresolved V genes explain under half, and the rest has no known cause. Within this sample are 100,000 to 150,000 clones, with 15% to 20% of them counted one time only. In total, the top ten clones hold around 2.7% of the sample. These receptors have no known antigen. Sample: central memory CD4+ T cells from blood. All receptors derive from a man younger than 30 with type 1 diabetes.

CDR3 DNA sequence: TGTGCCAGCAGACTATCAACTAATGAAAAACTGTTTTTT. It codes for CASRLSTNEKLFF. This chain connects TRBV7-6 to TRBJ1-4, with D hard to call. The CDR3 is 13 amino acids. Trimming pared 6 bases from V and 0 bases from J, leaving 5 bases between. Germline CDR1 reads SGHVS; CDR2 reads FNYEAQ.

The chain links TRBV27 to TRBJ2-7, with TRBD1 matching 8 bases. Germline CDR1 MNHEY, CDR2 SMNVEV (reference sequence). The CDR3 totals 13 residues. V gave up 4 bases and J gave up 2 bases; unmatched junction bases: 1. The CDR3 DNA is TGTGCCAGCAGTTCAGGGGGCCCCTACGAGCAGTACTTC. Amino acids: CASSSGGPYEQYF.

This clone has only a few counts. This rearrangement joins TRBV11-2 to TRBJ2-3; D gene unclear. The CDR3 extends over 11 amino acids. Per the germline V gene, CDR1 is SGHAT and CDR2 is FQNNGV. V lost 6 bases to trimming and J lost 2 bases, with 3 bases between them. The CDR3 is CASSLTDTQYF. CDR3 nucleotides: TGTGCCAGCAGTCTCACAGATACGCAGTATTTT.

This clone was counted ten times or more. The V call is TRBV14, the J call TRBJ2-6; D unclear. The CDR3 runs to 16 residues. Trimming took 0 bases from V and 4 from J, leaving 10 bases between them. The V gene's germline CDR1 is SGHDN and CDR2 FVKESK. CDR3 protein: CASSQDQSVGANVLTF. Here the CDR3 DNA reads TGTGCCAGCAGCCAAGACCAGTCTGTGGGGGCCAACGTCCTGACTTTC.

V gene TRBV5-1 combines with J gene TRBJ1-1, with D unresolved. With 7 bases removed from V and 1 base from J, the gap between germline ends came to 11 bases. Germline values: CDR1 SGHRS, CDR2 YFSETQ. The CDR3 spans 13 residues. The CDR3 nucleotides are TGCGCCAGCTGCCCTGACGGGAACACTGAAGCTTTCTTT. Translating gives CASCPDGNTEAFF.

This clone was counted only a few times. The gene calls are TRBV23-1 and TRBJ2-5; D is possibly TRBD1 (5 bases). TRBV23-1 is noted as an ORF with a role that remains uncertain. This CDR3 has 13 amino acids. V lost 3 bases to trimming and J lost 4 bases, with 9 bases between them. In DNA form, the CDR3 reads TGCGCCAGCAGTCAGGCCCAGGGAGAGACCCAGTACTTC. Its translation: CASSQAQGETQYF.

The chain carries TRBV18 and TRBJ2-7; TRBD1 aligns across 8 bases. With 4 bases clipped from V and 5 bases from J, the junction kept 4 bases outside the gene matches. In germline, CDR1 is KGHSH, CDR2 LQKENI. The CDR3 runs 13 residues. CDR3 sequence reads: CASSRAGGDEQYF. The CDR3 DNA is TGTGCCAGCTCACGGGCAGGGGGCGACGAGCAGTACTTC.

The chain joins TRBV6-6 to TRBJ1-1, with 11 positions matching TRBD1. Germline trimming cut 0 bases from V and 9 bases from J; bases unmatched to any gene: 6. CDR1 MNHNY and CDR2 SVGAGI come from the germline V gene (reference sequence). This CDR3 has 15 amino acids. DNA for the CDR3: TGTGCCAGCAGTTACTCTGGACAGGGGGCGCCGAAAGCTTTCTTT. Translation gives CASSYSGQGAPKAFF.

The chain couples TRBV9 to TRBJ1-4; 7 bases agree with TRBD1. Trimming removed 2 bases from V and 6 bases from J; junction bases left unmatched: 7. The CDR3 length is 15 residues. Germline V gene lookup returns CDR1 SGDLS and CDR2 YYNGEE. The CDR3 bases are TGTGCCAGCAGCGTCGATCGGGACAGCCATGAAAAACTGTTTTTT. Residues: CASSVDRDSHEKLFF.

The table lists this clone with a few counts. V and J are TRBV30 and TRBJ2-3; 8 positions agree with TRBD2. The V gene's germline CDR1 is GTSNPN and CDR2 SVGIG (reference sequence). This CDR3 contains 13 residues. Trimming at V came to 4 bases and at J to 4 bases, leaving 4 bases not matched to a gene. The DNA of the CDR3 is TGTGCCTGGAATCCGGGGGGGTCAGATACGCAGTATTTT. It is translated as CAWNPGGSDTQYF.

The V call is TRBV28, the J call TRBJ1-2, with 8 bases identical to TRBD1. This CDR3 has 14 amino acids. The J segment lost 4 bases and the V segment lost 5 bases, leaving 6 bases of the junction unmatched. CDR1 MDHEN and CDR2 SYDVKM come from the germline V gene. Written as DNA, the CDR3 is TGTGCCAGCAGTCCCGGACAGGGCCCCTATGGCTACACCTTC. As protein: CASSPGQGPYGYTF.

The chain uses TRBV2 and TRBJ2-7, with a tentative D call TRBD1 (5 bases). Trimming removed 4 bases at V and 9 bases at J, with 13 bases between. Per germline, CDR1 SNHLY and CDR2 FYNNEI. This CDR3 region has 12 residues. The CDR3 DNA sequence: TGTGCCAGCAGTGCAGCTGACACAGGGCAGTACTTC. Its translation is CASSAADTGQYF.

This clone has more than one count but fewer than ten. V is TRBV6-5 and J is TRBJ1-1; tentative D call: TRBD1 (5 bases). Germline V gives CDR1 MNHEY, CDR2 SVGAGI. Trimming left V 7 bases short and J 2 bases short, with 14 bases between. This CDR3 region has 14 residues. DNA for the CDR3: TGTGCCAGCACCGACGCCGGGGGAAACACTGAAGCTTTCTTT. This encodes CASTDAGGNTEAFF.

The chain carries TRBV7-2 and TRBJ1-4, with 8 positions matching TRBD1. CDR1 is SGHTA and CDR2 is FQGNSA in the germline V gene. The CDR3 consists of 15 residues. J was trimmed by 7 bases and V by 5 bases; bases with no gene match: 9. This CDR3 reads CASSVDRGSSEKLFF. In nucleotides, the CDR3 is TGTGCCAGCAGCGTTGACAGGGGCTCGTCTGAAAAACTGTTTTTT.

The J gene is TRBJ2-5, the V gene TRBV7-2; no clear D. The CDR3 contains 12 residues. The V gene lost 5 bases and the J gene lost 1 base, with 5 bases spanning the gap. Germline CDR1 and CDR2: SGHTA and FQGNSA. This chain's CDR3 is CASSRFQETQYF. In nucleotides, the CDR3 is TGTGCCAGCAGCCGATTCCAAGAGACCCAGTACTTC.

The V gene is TRBV4-3, the J gene TRBJ2-3; 7 bases match TRBD1. In germline, CDR1 is LGHNA, CDR2 YSLEER. The CDR3 sequence is 16 residues long. V lost 4 bases to trimming and J lost 4 bases; unmatched junction nucleotides: 11. The CDR3 DNA follows: TGCGCCAGCAGCCCCTCTAGACAGGGTTGGGCAGATACGCAGTATTTT. Translated: CASSPSRQGWADTQYF.

The sample holds a few counts of this clone. This chain joins TRBV7-6 and TRBJ2-3; weak D call: TRBD1 (6 bases). Trimming stripped 5 bases from V and 9 bases from J, with 9 bases between. This CDR3 has 11 residues. Germline V CDR1 and CDR2: SGHVS, FNYEAQ. Written as DNA, the CDR3 is TGTGCCAGCAGCGCTACAGGGACGCAGTATTTT. Its protein product is CASSATGTQYF.

The sample holds a few counts of this clone. J is TRBJ2-5 and V is TRBV10-3; D is perhaps TRBD1 (5 bases). Germline lookup yields CDR1 ENHRY and CDR2 SYGVKD. The CDR3 has 13 residues. Between the trimmed V and J ends, which lost 3 bases and 5 bases, there was a span of 10 bases. In nucleotides, the CDR3 is TGTGCCATCAGTGAAGACAGAAGGGAGACCCAGTACTTC. Protein: CAISEDRRETQYF.

The J gene is TRBJ2-3, the V gene TRBV29-1; D is undetermined. The germline V gene has CDR1 SQVTM and CDR2 ANQGSEA. The CDR3 consists of 12 residues. Trimming cost V 7 bases and J 4 bases, with 12 bases left between them. CDR3 residues: CSAVGLADTQYF. For the CDR3, the DNA is TGCAGCGCCGTGGGCCTGGCAGATACGCAGTATTTT.

Concerning this clone itself: This clone may be a read error of a much larger clone one base away. Other nucleotide sequences in the sample specify the same CDR3. The gene calls are TRBV30 and TRBJ2-1; tentative D call: TRBD2 (6 bases). The CDR3 extends over 15 amino acids. Trimming removed 1 base at V and 7 bases at J, with 17 bases between. Germline CDR1 GTSNPN, CDR2 SVGIG (reference sequence). The CDR3 protein is CAWSDKLARRNEQFF. In DNA form, the CDR3 reads TGTGCCTGGAGTGATAAGCTAGCGCGTAGGAATGAGCAGTTCTTC.

This clone was observed a few times. The chain joins TRBV27 to TRBJ2-7; 9 positions match TRBD1. The germline CDR1 and CDR2 sequences are MNHEY and SMNVEV (reference sequence). CDR3 length equals 14 residues. The J segment lost 6 bases and the V segment lost 3 bases, leaving 6 bases of the junction unmatched. The CDR3 spells CASSFGTGLSEQYF. The DNA for the CDR3 is TGTGCCAGCAGTTTCGGGACAGGGCTCTCCGAGCAGTACTTC.

This clone was detected a few times. The V and J genes are TRBV7-2 and TRBJ2-2; 12 bases match TRBD1. The ends lost 4 bases at V and 7 bases at J; junction bases unmatched: 10. Germline V gene lookup returns CDR1 SGHTA and CDR2 FQGNSA. This CDR3 contains 17 residues. CDR3: CASSSPGGQGANGELFF. In DNA form, the CDR3 reads TGTGCCAGCAGCTCCCCGGGGGGACAGGGGGCGAACGGGGAGCTGTTTTTT.